The entry that follows covers one TCR beta chain sequence. Its target is unknown. This sample is drawn from a study of monozygotic twins with inflammatory bowel disease. Findings of the study overall: TCRbeta diversity (inverse Simpson) was lower in IBD patients than in healthy co-twins. Repertoire similarity did not separate concordant from discordant twins, possibly from limited power.

From its re-call of the 5' RACE reads, TCRdb lists each CDR3 protein once, without DNA. The sample includes approximately 100,000 distinct CDR3 sequences. The sequence was obtained from a human donor with ulcerative colitis or Crohn's disease, or a healthy co-twin of an affected twin (not recorded which). Sequenced sample: blood.

CDR3 amino acids: CATSDFVRVGADTQYF. The rearrangement uses TRBV24-1 and TRBJ2-3; with no DNA, the TCRdb D assignment of TRBD1 cannot be verified. Germline V gives CDR1 KGHDR, CDR2 SFDVKD. The CDR3 totals 16 residues.